The 14 T cell receptor beta chains below were found in one sample sequenced in a study of T cell changes during pregnancy in multiple sclerosis. TCRdb keeps only in-frame clones here, not all; method: immunoSEQ multiplex PCR. The sample records tens of thousands of clones, 91% being singletons. The source was peripheral blood, collected after pregnancy. Receptors originate from a female donor in good health, enrolled as a control in a pregnancy study.

The rearrangement uses TRBV4-3 and TRBJ2-1, with 11 bases matching TRBD2. CDR3 length equals 15 residues. The germline CDR1 and CDR2 sequences are LGHNA and YSLEER. With 1 base clipped from V and 5 bases from J, the junction kept 1 base outside the gene matches. The DNA of the CDR3 is TGCGCCAGCAGCCAAGCTAGCGGGGGGAACAATGAGCAGTTCTTC. Translating gives CASSQASGGNNEQFF.

This chain uses TRBV7-9 with TRBJ2-5; TRBD1 is a possible D gene (8 bases). This CDR3 is built from 17 residues. Trimming stripped 0 bases from V and 2 bases from J, with 16 bases between. Looked up from germline, CDR1 is SEHNR and CDR2 is FQNEAQ (reference sequence). The CDR3 region has the DNA TGTGCCAGCAGCTTAGCACAGGGGGGGATCGTTCAAGAGACCCAGTACTTC. Its translation is CASSLAQGGIVQETQYF.

Here the CDR3 reads CATWTYGKPQHF. Written as DNA, the CDR3 is TGTGCCACTTGGACTTACGGGAAGCCCCAGCATTTT. The chain uses TRBV6-5 and TRBJ1-5; D unresolved. CDR1 and CDR2 from the germline V gene are MNHEY and SVGAGI. This CDR3 region has 12 residues. Deletions cut 10 bases from V and 8 bases from J, with 15 bases between.

The chain uses TRBV29-1 and TRBJ1-1; TRBD1 might be the D (5 bases). Germline CDR1 and CDR2: SQVTM and ANQGSEA. The CDR3 contains 14 residues. Trimming stripped 0 bases from V and 1 base from J, with 9 bases between. The CDR3 DNA sequence: TGCAGCGTTGAAGACAGGGCGAAGAACACTGAAGCTTTCTTT. Residues: CSVEDRAKNTEAFF.

The J gene is TRBJ1-5, the V gene TRBV18, with D perhaps matching TRBD1 (5 bases). Germline CDR1 reads KGHSH; CDR2 reads LQKENI. V was clipped by 4 bases and J by 5 bases, with 12 bases between them. CDR3 length: 14 amino acids. CDR3 amino acids: CASSRQGSDQPQHF. Written as DNA, the CDR3 is TGTGCCAGCTCACGGCAGGGTTCCGATCAGCCCCAGCATTTT.

This chain connects TRBV7-6 to TRBJ2-7; 11 bases match TRBD1. The CDR3 runs to 14 residues. CDR1 and CDR2 from the germline V gene are SGHVS and FNYEAQ. J lost 8 bases, V lost 7 bases, and 10 bases had no gene match. The CDR3 sequence is CASIPSGTGGKQYF. The CDR3 bases are TGTGCCAGCATTCCTTCCGGGACAGGGGGTAAGCAGTACTTC.

The chain is built from TRBV6-5 and TRBJ1-4, with TRBD1 matching over 8 bases. V lost 2 bases and J lost 4; bases outside the gene matches: 3. The CDR3 is 15 amino acids. Germline V lookup: CDR1 MNHEY, CDR2 SVGAGI. The CDR3 here is CASSYDRGYNEKLFF. In DNA, the CDR3 is TGTGCCAGCAGTTACGACAGGGGATATAATGAAAAACTGTTTTTT.

The chain is built from TRBV25-1 and TRBJ1-2, with 12 bases identical to TRBD1. CDR1 and CDR2 (germline): MGHDK, SYGVNS. This CDR3 is 18 amino acids long. The V segment lost 6 bases and the J segment 4 bases; nucleotides outside the gene matches: 15. The CDR3 is CASRGLRGTGGPPYGYTF. CDR3 DNA: TGTGCCAGCAGGGGATTAAGGGGGACAGGGGGCCCGCCCTATGGCTACACCTTC.

The gene calls are TRBV14 and TRBJ1-3; no firm D call. CDR1 SGHDN and CDR2 FVKESK come from the germline V gene. The V and J ends lost 0 bases and 0 bases respectively, with 6 bases between them. The CDR3 consists of 15 residues. CDR3 DNA: TGTGCCAGCAGCCAAGATGGCAGCTCTGGAAACACCATATATTTT. This translates into CASSQDGSSGNTIYF.

This chain connects TRBV28 to TRBJ1-6; maybe TRBD1 (6 bases). V gave up 5 bases and J gave up 7 bases, with 12 bases separating them. Germline V gene lookup returns CDR1 MDHEN and CDR2 SYDVKM. This CDR3 region has 14 residues. The CDR3 is CASSPQTGNSPLHF. The CDR3 DNA sequence: TGTGCCAGCAGTCCGCAGACAGGCAATTCACCCCTCCACTTT.

The V and J genes are TRBV6-5 and TRBJ1-2; the D gene is possibly TRBD1 (5 bases). CDR3 length: 13 residues. Germline V CDR1 and CDR2: MNHEY, SVGAGI. V lost 2 bases and J 6 bases, leaving 10 bases between the germline ends. CDR3: CASSYGQGNGYTF. CDR3 DNA: TGTGCCAGCAGTTACGGCCAGGGTAATGGCTACACCTTC.

The J gene is TRBJ2-7, the V gene TRBV19, with D perhaps TRBD1 (5 bases). V lost 3 bases and J lost 3, with 9 bases in between. The CDR3 runs 13 residues. The germline V gene has CDR1 LNHDA and CDR2 SQIVND (reference sequence). CDR3 nucleotide sequence: TGTGCCAGTAGTATGGGCCAGGGCTACGAGCAGTACTTC. Encoded protein: CASSMGQGYEQYF.

The genes are TRBV7-9 and TRBJ2-7, with 9 positions matching TRBD1. Trimming removed 8 bases from V and 4 bases from J; junction bases left unmatched: 9. Germline-derived CDR1 and CDR2 are SEHNR and FQNEAQ (reference sequence). CDR3 size: 14 residues. The DNA of the CDR3 is TGTGCCAGCGGAACCGGGGACAGGGCTTACGAGCAGTACTTC. Its protein is CASGTGDRAYEQYF.

V is TRBV6-6 and J is TRBJ2-2; D not resolved. CDR1 and CDR2 (germline): MNHNY, SVGAGI (reference sequence). Deletions cut 4 bases from V and 5 bases from J, with 5 bases between. This CDR3 is built from 12 residues. The CDR3 coding sequence is TGTGCCAGCAGTTTATTAACCGGGGAGCTGTTTTTT. Translating gives CASSLLTGELFF.